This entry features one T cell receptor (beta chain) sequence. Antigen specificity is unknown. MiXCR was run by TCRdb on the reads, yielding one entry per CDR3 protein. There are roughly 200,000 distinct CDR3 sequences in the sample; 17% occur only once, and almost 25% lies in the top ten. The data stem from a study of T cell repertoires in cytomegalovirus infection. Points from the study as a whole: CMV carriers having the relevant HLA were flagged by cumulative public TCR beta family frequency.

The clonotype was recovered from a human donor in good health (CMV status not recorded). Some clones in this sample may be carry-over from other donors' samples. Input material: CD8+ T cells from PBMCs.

Here the CDR3 reads CASSGSPGTVTYEQYF. Here the CDR3 DNA reads TGTGCCAGCAGTGGATCGCCCGGGACAGTTACCTACGAGCAGTACTTC. The rearrangement uses TRBV6-5 and TRBJ2-7; TRBD1 aligns across 7 bases. This CDR3 is built from 16 residues. V trimming: 5 bases; J trimming: 2 bases; junction bases outside the gene matches: 12. Per the germline V gene, CDR1 is MNHEY and CDR2 is SVGAGI.